This T cell receptor (beta chain) was captured by sequencing in a study of naive and memory T cell subsets. The beta constant-region primer was an equimolar mix of two oligonucleotides covering TRBC1 and TRBC2. An oligonucleotide with the SP2 primer and a 12-nucleotide UMI was ligated to the cDNA 3' end. One entry per CDR3 protein, called by TCRdb with MiXCR from the UMI-ligation and nested PCR reads. The sample contains approximately 140,000 distinct CDR3 sequences, about 15% of which appear only once. The V end lost 5 bases, the J end lost 1 base, and 14 bases lay between the germline ends. Per the germline V gene, CDR1 is DFQATT and CDR2 is SNEGSKA (reference sequence). This CDR3 spans 14 amino acids. This clonotype was observed a handful of times. Its antigen is unidentified. Study-wide results and caveats: In CD4 and CD8 cells, diversity dropped from naive through EMRA.

What was sequenced was naive CD4+ T cells from blood. This sequence was found in a human donor in good health. The chain is built from TRBV20-1 and TRBJ2-5; perhaps D is TRBD1 or TRBD2 (5 bases each). The CDR3 DNA is TGCAGTGCTCCCCCTGGGGGACGCCAAGAGACCCAGTACTTC. Translating it yields CSAPPGGRQETQYF.